The 10 T cell receptor beta chains given below trace back to one sample, sequenced in a study of PD-1 blockade in classical Hodgkin lymphoma. The patients all showed relapse after autologous stem cell transplantation, while their brentuximab vedotin exposure varied. TCRdb's copy holds only in-frame clones and misses some; the assay was immunoSEQ multiplex PCR. Among roughly 10,000 clones, roughly four fifths were seen once, and the ten largest hold 34%. Sequencing was performed on peripheral blood mononuclear cells (PBMCs), taken at baseline. The receptors derive from a human donor with classical Hodgkin lymphoma.

The V and J genes are TRBV28 and TRBJ2-1, with D tentatively TRBD2 (5 bases). The V gene lost 2 bases and the J gene lost 9 bases, with 5 bases spanning the gap. The germline gives CDR1 MDHEN, CDR2 SYDVKM. The CDR3 consists of 11 residues. The CDR3 DNA follows: TGTGCCAGCAGTTTAGCGGGTGAGCAGTTCTTC. Translation: CASSLAGEQFF. The full variable domain, its missing parts supplied by reference TRBV28 and TRBJ2-1, is DVKVTQSSRYLVKRTGEKVFLECVQDMDHENMFWYRQDPGLGLRLIYFSYDVKMKEKGDIPEGYSVSREKKERFSLILESASTNQTSMYLCASSLAGEQFFGPGTRLTVL.

The chain joins TRBV18 to TRBJ1-5; D is unresolved. Trimming shortened V by 2 bases and J by 0 bases, and 5 bases separated the two germline ends. Germline V lookup: CDR1 KGHSH, CDR2 LQKENI. CDR3 length: 14 residues. The CDR3 DNA reads as TGTGCCAGCTCACCAGATTTTAGCAATCAGCCCCAGCATTTT. It is translated as CASSPDFSNQPQHF.

The chain recombines TRBV5-4 with TRBJ1-2; 7 bases are a match to TRBD1. This CDR3 is built from 15 residues. Germline CDR1 SGHNT, CDR2 YYREEE (reference sequence). The V and J ends lost 2 bases and 8 bases, in that order; junction bases with no gene match: 12. In DNA, the CDR3 is TGTGCCAGCAGCTTTGGGACCAAGACAGGGATGGGCTACACCTTC. This sequence encodes CASSFGTKTGMGYTF.

V and J are TRBV18 and TRBJ2-2, with D maybe TRBD2 (6 bases). V lost 1 base and J 1 base, leaving 10 bases between the germline ends. This CDR3 has 16 residues. Per germline, CDR1 KGHSH and CDR2 LQKENI. CDR3 sequence (DNA): TGTGCCAGCTCACCACTAGCGGTGATGAACACCGGGGAGCTGTTTTTT. Its protein is CASSPLAVMNTGELFF.

The chain employs TRBV28 and TRBJ1-5, with D hard to call. V lost 3 bases, J lost 8 bases, and 11 bases lay in between. The germline V gene encodes CDR1 MDHEN and CDR2 SYDVKM. This CDR3 region has 13 residues. The CDR3, as DNA: TGTGCCAGCAGTTTTGGACTGTTCGAGCCCCAGCATTTT. Translating it yields CASSFGLFEPQHF. The full variable domain, completed using reference TRBV28 and TRBJ1-5, is DVKVTQSSRYLVKRTGEKVFLECVQDMDHENMFWYRQDPGLGLRLIYFSYDVKMKEKGDIPEGYSVSREKKERFSLILESASTNQTSMYLCASSFGLFEPQHFGDGTRLSIL.

The rearrangement uses TRBV28 and TRBJ1-1, with D possibly being TRBD1 (5 bases). V gave up 6 bases and J gave up 1 base, with 12 bases separating them. Germline V gives CDR1 MDHEN, CDR2 SYDVKM. The CDR3 length is 14 residues. Here the CDR3 DNA reads TGTGCCAGCAGATCAGAGGGGCGGAACACTGAAGCTTTCTTT. Protein sequence: CASRSEGRNTEAFF.

This clone was observed once. The V gene is TRBV4-3, the J gene TRBJ2-4; no definite D call. V was cut by 0 bases and J by 1 base, with 13 bases left in between. The CDR3 runs 17 residues. In germline, CDR1 is LGHNA, CDR2 YSLEER. CDR3 sequence reads: CASSQEWVMGAKNIQYF. Here the CDR3 DNA reads TGCGCCAGCAGCCAAGAATGGGTGATGGGGGCCAAAAACATTCAGTACTTC.

The chain employs TRBV2 and TRBJ2-2; TRBD2 might be the D (5 bases). The CDR3 consists of 16 residues. V gave up 4 bases and J gave up 5 bases, with 17 bases separating them. The germline gives CDR1 SNHLY, CDR2 FYNNEI. CDR3 region: CASSALAHTGTGELFF. Here the CDR3 DNA reads TGTGCCAGCAGTGCCTTGGCGCATACGGGGACCGGGGAGCTGTTTTTT.

V is TRBV7-2 and J is TRBJ2-5; TRBD1 aligns across 7 bases. The germline gives CDR1 SGHTA, CDR2 FQGNSA. The V segment lost 6 bases and the J segment 4 bases; nucleotides outside the gene matches: 8. The CDR3 extends over 14 amino acids. The CDR3, as DNA: TGTGCCAGCAGTTTGGGGGACAGTGCAGAGACCCAGTACTTC. This encodes CASSLGDSAETQYF.

The chain joins TRBV7-2 to TRBJ1-1; the D gene is possibly TRBD1 (5 bases). Germline CDR1 and CDR2: SGHTA and FQGNSA. The germline V and J ends were trimmed by 5 bases and 5 bases, with 15 bases remaining between them. This CDR3 contains 14 residues. The CDR3 region is CASSPLGTRTEAFF. DNA of the CDR3: TGTGCCAGCAGCCCCCTCGGGACGAGAACTGAAGCTTTCTTT.